Here is one T cell receptor (beta chain) with its context. Its antigen remains unidentified. The donors, all healthy, were Caucasians living in Russia, aged 6 to 90. In each sample, at least 7 million PBMCs were isolated. This record comes from a study of blood T cells in healthy people across ages. Looking at the study overall: Template switching recovered approximately one barcoded beta molecule for every two T cells.

The CDR3 has 17 residues. Trimming left V 7 bases short and J 6 bases short, with 26 bases between. The germline V gene encodes CDR1 SGHDT and CDR2 YYEEEE. A second PCR of about 7 to 12 cycles used a sample-barcoded 5' primer and a J-beta primer mix. TCRdb independently ran MiXCR on the 5' RACE reads; one entry per CDR3 protein. Among about a million distinct CDR3 sequences, 30% to 40% were seen once, and the ten largest hold around 14%. Regarding the study as a whole: Observed TCR beta diversity per million T cells went down as age went up. This fall followed a roughly linear course with age.

The chain recombines TRBV5-6 with TRBJ1-5; D might be TRBD1 (5 bases). This TCR was recovered from a man between 18 and 29 years old in good health. The sequenced sample consisted of blood. CDR3 residues: CASRRNGAQDGGQPQHF. The CDR3 DNA sequence: TGTGCCAGCCGGAGAAACGGGGCGCAGGATGGTGGTCAGCCCCAGCATTTT.